These T cell receptor beta chains were read from a single sample in a study of shared clonotypes between healthy human individuals. Sequencing was performed with immunoSEQ multiplex PCR; in TCRdb, only in-frame clones are kept and a portion is missing. This sample has about 560,000 clones, with 70% to 80% found just once. Sample: PBMCs. The receptors stem from a woman aged 40 to 50 in good health. Some clones in this sample may be carry-over from other donors' samples. The CDR3 runs from the conserved cysteine through the conserved F or W. A clone size is listed for some rows: how often the clone was seen (once, few, many), or a class if it is expanded.

cdr3_aa: CASTKDRLNTEAFF; clone_size: NA; j_call: TRBJ1-1; v_call: TRBV27
cdr3_aa: CASSTTGDTGELFF; clone_size: NA; j_call: TRBJ2-2; v_call: TRBV5-4
cdr3_aa: CASSILAGVEFF; clone_size: NA; j_call: TRBJ2-1; v_call: TRBV19
cdr3_aa: CAWSLGRAYEQYF; clone_size: NA; j_call: TRBJ2-7; v_call: TRBV30
cdr3_aa: CASSLTGDSYNEQFF; clone_size: once; j_call: TRBJ2-1; v_call: TRBV5-4
cdr3_aa: CASSPPRDDREQYF; clone_size: many; j_call: TRBJ2-7; v_call: TRBV18
cdr3_aa: CASSLIGGGGEAFF; clone_size: NA; j_call: TRBJ1-1; v_call: TRBV18
cdr3_aa: CASSLFPRTDTQYF; clone_size: NA; j_call: TRBJ2-3; v_call: TRBV5-5
cdr3_aa: CASSSVSGLGDTQYF; clone_size: NA; j_call: TRBJ2-3; v_call: TRBV18
cdr3_aa: CAWSGGQGAQETQYF; clone_size: many; j_call: TRBJ2-5; v_call: TRBV30
cdr3_aa: CASSLYGRGGPPDTQYF; clone_size: NA; j_call: TRBJ2-3; v_call: TRBV27
cdr3_aa: CASSERSRSGANVLTF; clone_size: NA; j_call: TRBJ2-6; v_call: TRBV2
cdr3_aa: CASSAQDWGNYGYTF; clone_size: once; j_call: TRBJ1-2; v_call: TRBV28
cdr3_aa: CASSLFPETGATNEQFF; clone_size: NA; j_call: TRBJ2-1; v_call: TRBV27
cdr3_aa: CASSHLGRGQADTQYF; clone_size: NA; j_call: TRBJ2-3; v_call: TRBV4-1
cdr3_aa: CASSRQEYNEQFF; clone_size: NA; j_call: TRBJ2-1; v_call: TRBV10-1
cdr3_aa: CASSPGFSGNTIYF; clone_size: few; j_call: TRBJ1-3; v_call: TRBV27
cdr3_aa: CASSLNGYGYTF; clone_size: NA; j_call: TRBJ1-2; v_call: TRBV7-2
cdr3_aa: CASSPGTGGAGANVLTF; clone_size: NA; j_call: TRBJ2-6; v_call: TRBV5-1
cdr3_aa: CASSLQPGLAGVYEQYF; clone_size: NA; j_call: TRBJ2-7; v_call: TRBV11-2
cdr3_aa: CASSRDRATNTGELFF; clone_size: NA; j_call: TRBJ2-2; v_call: TRBV2
cdr3_aa: CASSFTQVSGELFF; clone_size: NA; j_call: TRBJ2-2; v_call: TRBV5-1
cdr3_aa: CASSRTESSYEQYF; clone_size: NA; j_call: TRBJ2-7; v_call: TRBV28
cdr3_aa: CASSLARSGQRNQPQHF; clone_size: once; j_call: TRBJ1-5; v_call: TRBV7-9
cdr3_aa: CASSFQANEKLFF; clone_size: NA; j_call: TRBJ1-4; v_call: TRBV7-7
cdr3_aa: CASSRTGDNQPQHF; clone_size: NA; j_call: TRBJ1-5; v_call: TRBV19
cdr3_aa: CAISDSTAYGYTF; clone_size: NA; j_call: TRBJ1-2; v_call: TRBV10-3
cdr3_aa: CASSMRAQGYGYTF; clone_size: few; j_call: TRBJ1-2; v_call: TRBV19
cdr3_aa: CASSLMLAGEKGEQFF; clone_size: NA; j_call: TRBJ2-1; v_call: TRBV7-3
cdr3_aa: CASSLGSGRPYEQYF; clone_size: once; j_call: TRBJ2-7; v_call: TRBV7-2
cdr3_aa: CASNSPYSEKLFF; clone_size: NA; j_call: TRBJ1-4; v_call: TRBV5-8
cdr3_aa: CASSRTTGGATNEKLFF; clone_size: once; j_call: TRBJ1-4; v_call: TRBV5-1
cdr3_aa: CASSLGGRGVTDTQYF; clone_size: NA; j_call: TRBJ2-3; v_call: TRBV11-2
cdr3_aa: CASNRPLGELFF; clone_size: NA; j_call: TRBJ2-2; v_call: TRBV6-5
cdr3_aa: CASSPTSGAYNEQFF; clone_size: once; j_call: TRBJ2-1; v_call: TRBV5-4
cdr3_aa: CASRTAGGPYTDTQYF; clone_size: once; j_call: TRBJ2-3; v_call: TRBV5-1
cdr3_aa: CAWSGERDLPQHF; clone_size: few; j_call: TRBJ1-5; v_call: TRBV30